This TCR beta chain was found in a study of shared clonotypes between healthy human individuals. The V and J ends lost 7 bases and 1 base respectively, with 10 bases between them. This CDR3 spans 14 amino acids. Germline V lookup: CDR1 SNHLY, CDR2 FYNNEI. Each subset's genomic DNA was split evenly across several immunoSEQ plates. The method was immunoSEQ multiplex PCR; TCRdb's version includes in-frame clones alone and lacks a portion of them. Of millions of clones listed, over 90% were seen once; the top ten hold under 0.45%. The sequencing input was naive CD4+ T cells from PBMCs. Indicated subset: CD45RA+ positively selected. This rearrangement joins TRBV2 to TRBJ2-2, with unresolved D. The receptor was isolated from a young man in good health. Some clones in this sample may be carry-over from other donors' samples. CDR3 coding DNA: TGTGCCAGCATGATTGAAGGGAACACCGGGGAGCTGTTTTTT. It translates to CASMIEGNTGELFF. The full variable domain, rest sourced from reference TRBV2 and TRBJ2-2, is EPEVTQTPSHQVTQMGQEVILRCVPISNHLYFYWYRQILGQKVEFLVSFYNNEISEKSEIFDDQFSVERPDGSNFTLKIRSTKLEDSAMYFCASMIEGNTGELFFGEGSRLTVL.